This entry lists 23 T cell receptor beta chains sequenced from one sample in a study of T cell responses to AZD1222 COVID-19 vaccine. Libraries were prepared by immunoSEQ multiplex PCR; TCRdb keeps only in-frame clonotypes and omits some of them. The sample shows some 130,000 clones, just over 85% of them seen only once. The source was peripheral blood, collected on day 0 of MenACWY control vaccination. Receptors originate from an adult in good health.

This clone was picked up one time. The CDR3 DNA sequence: TGTGCCAGCAGTATCCGGGAGACTAGCGGGAGGGCCCTCGAGCAGTACTTC. Translation: CASSIRETSGRALEQYF. V gene TRBV27 combines with J gene TRBJ2-7; 14 nucleotides agree with TRBD2. CDR1 MNHEY and CDR2 SMNVEV come from the germline V gene (reference sequence). V shed 5 bases, J shed 6 bases, and the junction held 12 bases outside the gene matches. CDR3 length: 17 amino acids.

The J gene is TRBJ2-7, the V gene TRBV3-1 (or the pseudogene TRBV3-2); D might be TRBD1 (6 bases). Per germline, CDR1 LGHDT and CDR2 YNNKEL (reference sequence). Trimming took 1 base from V and 2 from J, leaving 12 bases between them. The CDR3 loop spans 15 amino acids. CDR3: CASSQGPRGTYEQYF. DNA of the CDR3: TGTGCCAGCAGCCAAGGCCCCAGGGGTACCTACGAGCAGTACTTC.

The V call is TRBV6-6, the J call TRBJ2-1, with 10 bases matching TRBD1. The V gene end was trimmed by 2 bases and the J gene end by 1 base; junction bases not matched to a gene: 2. The V gene's germline CDR1 is MNHNY and CDR2 SVGAGI (reference sequence). The CDR3 length is 16 residues. CDR3 nucleotides: TGTGCCAGCAGTTACCCGGGACAGGGGTCCTACAATGAGCAGTTCTTC. This translates into CASSYPGQGSYNEQFF.

This clone appeared once. The rearrangement uses TRBV28 and TRBJ2-1; D gene ambiguous. The CDR3 length is 17 residues. CDR1 MDHEN and CDR2 SYDVKM come from the germline V gene. Trimming shortened V by 4 bases and J by 0 bases, and 16 bases separated the two germline ends. The chain's CDR3 is CASSSVLAESSYNEQFF. The CDR3 coding sequence is TGTGCCAGCAGTTCAGTGTTAGCCGAAAGCTCCTACAATGAGCAGTTCTTC.

The chain links TRBV4-1 to TRBJ1-2; D is possibly TRBD1 (5 bases). The CDR3 sequence is 14 residues long. The germline gives CDR1 MGHRA, CDR2 YSYEKL. V gave up 0 bases and J gave up 4 bases, with 9 bases separating them. The CDR3 coding sequence is TGCGCCAGCAGCCAAGAGGGACTCGCCTATGGCTACACCTTC. Translation: CASSQEGLAYGYTF.

CDR3 amino acids: CASSVATGNEQFF. CDR3 bases: TGTGCCAGCAGCGTAGCTACTGGGAATGAGCAGTTCTTC. The J gene is TRBJ2-1, the V gene TRBV9; D remains unclear. Germline V gene data show CDR1 as SGDLS and CDR2 as YYNGEE. The CDR3 totals 13 residues. Trimming took off 0 bases at V and 7 bases at J, with 8 bases between the two ends.

In regard to this clone: The DNA is omitted, as the CDR3 cannot be located on it reliably, and the CDR3 follows TCRdb's listing. The chain recombines TRBV29-1 with TRBJ1-2. The CDR3 is 12 residues long, counting both termini. Germline V gene lookup returns CDR1 SQVTM and CDR2 ANQGSEA. The CDR3 loop is CSVGSGAVYPVF.

Regarding this clone: An end of the junction differs from the germline gene, which may be a read error. V and J are TRBV6-2 or TRBV6-3 and TRBJ1-5; maybe TRBD1 (6 bases). This CDR3 region has 16 residues. Germline V gene data show CDR1 as MNHEY and CDR2 as SVGEGT. CDR3 sequence: CASSHSGTPKNQPQHF. CDR3 sequence (DNA): TGTGCCAGCAGTCACTCCGGGACACCTAAAAACCAGCCCCAGCATTTT.

Of note for this clone: At the DNA level, this CDR3 is encoded by other sequences in the same sample as well. The gene calls are TRBV9 and TRBJ2-7, with unresolved D. CDR1 SGDLS and CDR2 YYNGEE come from the germline V gene. Trimming pared 0 bases from V and 0 bases from J, leaving 7 bases between. The CDR3 consists of 14 residues. The CDR3, as DNA: TGTGCCAGCAGCGTAGACCATAACTCCTACGAGCAGTACTTC. Its protein is CASSVDHNSYEQYF.

The chain carries TRBV5-1 and TRBJ1-2; possible D gene TRBD1, 5 bases. Germline assignment: CDR1 SGHRS and CDR2 YFSETQ. V lost 1 base, J lost 4 bases, and 14 bases lay in between. The CDR3 consists of 15 residues. In DNA, the CDR3 is TGCGCCAGCAGCTTGCGTTGGGGCCGGGGCTATGGCTACACCTTC. This gives the protein CASSLRWGRGYGYTF. Together with reference TRBV5-1 and TRBJ1-2, the CDR3 gives the full variable domain: KAGVTQTPRYLIKTRGQQVTLSCSPISGHRSVSWYQQTPGQGLQFLFEYFSETQRNKGNFPGRFSGRQFSNSRSEMNVSTLELGDSALYLCASSLRWGRGYGYTFGSGTRLTVV.

The chain is built from TRBV2 and TRBJ2-1; 11 bases match TRBD2. This CDR3 is built from 14 residues. CDR1 and CDR2 from the germline V gene are SNHLY and FYNNEI. V shed 5 bases and J 7 bases; nucleotides not matched to a gene: 4. In DNA form, the CDR3 reads TGTGCCAGCAGTTATAGACTAGCGGGAAATGAGCAGTTCTTC. It specifies CASSYRLAGNEQFF.

The chain couples TRBV19 to TRBJ2-5; D is perhaps TRBD2 (7 bases). The CDR3 extends over 14 amino acids. Germline loops: CDR1 LNHDA, CDR2 SQIVND (reference sequence). V lost 5 bases and J lost 5, with 15 bases in between. CDR3 nucleotides: TGTGCCAGTAGTTCCCGGGGGGCACGGGAGACCCAGTACTTC. It codes for CASSSRGARETQYF. Full variable domain (missing parts from reference TRBV19 and TRBJ2-5): DGGITQSPKYLFRKEGQNVTLSCEQNLNHDAMYWYRQDPGQGLRLIYYSQIVNDFQKGDIAEGYSVSREKKESFPLTVTSAQKNPTAFYLCASSSRGARETQYFGPGTRLLVL.

This chain connects TRBV24-1 to TRBJ2-3; D call uncertain. Germline CDR1 is KGHDR and CDR2 is SFDVKD. The CDR3 sequence is 14 residues long. V was clipped by 4 bases and J by 4 bases, with 11 bases between them. Here the CDR3 DNA reads TGTGCCACCAGTGACCCTAGGGTTGCAGATACGCAGTATTTT. Amino acids: CATSDPRVADTQYF.

The V call is TRBV28, the J call TRBJ2-5, with 11 bases fitting TRBD2. The CDR3 is 16 residues long. Trimming at V came to 6 bases and at J to 0 bases, leaving 6 bases not matched to a gene. The germline V gene has CDR1 MDHEN and CDR2 SYDVKM. Written as DNA, the CDR3 is TGTGCCAGCAGGGGGATGGGACTAGCGGACCAAGAGACCCAGTACTTC. Residues: CASRGMGLADQETQYF. Complete variable domain (other parts from reference TRBV28 and TRBJ2-5): DVKVTQSSRYLVKRTGEKVFLECVQDMDHENMFWYRQDPGLGLRLIYFSYDVKMKEKGDIPEGYSVSREKKERFSLILESASTNQTSMYLCASRGMGLADQETQYFGPGTRLLVL.

This rearrangement joins TRBV29-1 to TRBJ1-5, with a tentative D call TRBD1 (6 bases). The CDR3 loop spans 13 amino acids. Germline V lookup: CDR1 SQVTM, CDR2 ANQGSEA. Trimming took off 6 bases at V and 2 bases at J, with 11 bases between the two ends. The CDR3 sequence: CSVGGLGNQPQHF. The CDR3 bases are TGCAGCGTGGGGGGCCTCGGCAATCAGCCCCAGCATTTT.

V usage is TRBV5-1 and J usage is TRBJ1-6, with D perhaps TRBD1 (6 bases). The germline V gene encodes CDR1 SGHRS and CDR2 YFSETQ. The CDR3 has 14 residues. V was clipped by 4 bases and J by 6 bases, with 11 bases between them. CDR3: CASSGTGSNSPLHF. CDR3 DNA: TGCGCCAGCAGCGGAACAGGGTCTAATTCACCCCTCCACTTT. Using reference TRBV5-1 and TRBJ1-6 for the parts outside the CDR3, the full variable domain is KAGVTQTPRYLIKTRGQQVTLSCSPISGHRSVSWYQQTPGQGLQFLFEYFSETQRNKGNFPGRFSGRQFSNSRSEMNVSTLELGDSALYLCASSGTGSNSPLHFGNGTRLTVT.

The chain has TRBV5-1 and TRBJ2-7; D possibly corresponds to TRBD2 (7 bases). Trimming left V 7 bases short and J 5 bases short, with 19 bases between. The CDR3 totals 14 residues. Germline V lookup: CDR1 SGHRS, CDR2 YFSETQ. This chain's CDR3 is CASRGALAGDEQYF. The CDR3 nucleotides are TGCGCCAGCCGGGGGGCCCTAGCTGGAGACGAGCAGTACTTC.

This chain connects TRBV7-3 to TRBJ2-7, with D hard to call. Trimming pared 5 bases from V and 0 bases from J, leaving 11 bases between. CDR1 and CDR2 (germline): SGHTA, FQGTGA. This CDR3 contains 14 residues. In DNA form, the CDR3 reads TGTGCCAGCAGCCTAAGACCCTCCTCCTACGAGCAGTACTTC. It encodes CASSLRPSSYEQYF.

This sequence joins TRBV5-1 and TRBJ2-7; D perhaps matches TRBD2 (6 bases). This CDR3 has 13 residues. Trimming pared 4 bases from V and 3 bases from J, leaving 11 bases between. CDR1 is SGHRS and CDR2 is YFSETQ in the germline V gene. CDR3 amino acids: CASSPHGGYEQYF. CDR3 DNA sequence: TGCGCCAGCAGCCCCCACGGGGGCTACGAGCAGTACTTC.

V is TRBV30 and J is TRBJ1-2; TRBD1 might be the D (6 bases). Germline-derived CDR1 and CDR2 are GTSNPN and SVGIG (reference sequence). This CDR3 is 15 amino acids long. Deletions cut 0 bases from V and 4 bases from J, with 15 bases between. CDR3 in DNA: TGTGCCTGGAGTGTACTTTCAGGGGTTCCCTATGGCTACACCTTC. Its protein is CAWSVLSGVPYGYTF.

This clone was seen a handful of times. The chain couples TRBV28 to TRBJ1-2; D is unresolved. V lost 6 bases to trimming and J lost 6 bases, with 14 bases between them. The CDR3 length is 13 residues. Per germline, CDR1 MDHEN and CDR2 SYDVKM. The CDR3 loop is CASRLGSLDGYTF. In DNA form, the CDR3 reads TGTGCCAGCAGGCTAGGGAGCTTAGATGGCTACACCTTC.

The V call is TRBV15, the J call TRBJ2-5, with D tentatively TRBD1 (6 bases). V lost 1 base and J 5 bases, leaving 17 bases between the germline ends. The V gene's germline CDR1 is LNHNV and CDR2 YYDKDF (reference sequence). The CDR3 is made up of 16 amino acids. CDR3: CATSRAPTGSSETQYF. The CDR3 nucleotides read TGTGCCACCAGCAGAGCCCCAACAGGGAGCTCGGAGACCCAGTACTTC. The complete variable domain, with remaining parts taken from reference TRBV15 and TRBJ2-5, reads DAMVIQNPRYQVTQFGKPVTLSCSQTLNHNVMYWYQQKSSQAPKLLFHYYDKDFNNEADTPDNFQSRRPNTSFCFLDIRSPGLGDTAMYLCATSRAPTGSSETQYFGPGTRLLVL.

The chain couples TRBV16 to TRBJ1-1, with a tentative D call TRBD1 (6 bases). The length of the CDR3 is 16 residues. Germline lookup yields CDR1 KGHSY and CDR2 FQNENV. The V gene lost 3 bases and the J gene lost 3 bases, with 17 bases spanning the gap. The chain's CDR3 is CASSHTRGQSYTEAFF. The CDR3 nucleotides read TGTGCCAGCAGCCACACCCGAGGACAGTCCTACACTGAAGCTTTCTTT.